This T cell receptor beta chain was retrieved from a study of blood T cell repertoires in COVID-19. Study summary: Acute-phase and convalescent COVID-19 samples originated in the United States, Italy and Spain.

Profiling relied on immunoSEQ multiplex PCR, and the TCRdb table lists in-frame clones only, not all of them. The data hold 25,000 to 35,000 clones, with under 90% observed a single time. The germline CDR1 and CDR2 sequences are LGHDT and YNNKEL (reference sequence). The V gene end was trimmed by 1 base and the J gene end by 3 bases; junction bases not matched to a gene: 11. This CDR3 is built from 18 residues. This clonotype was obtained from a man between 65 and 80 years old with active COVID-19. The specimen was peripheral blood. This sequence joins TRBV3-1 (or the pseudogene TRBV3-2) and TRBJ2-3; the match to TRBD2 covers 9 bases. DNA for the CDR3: TGTGCCAGCAGCCAAGGGACTAGCGTCGGGGGGATAACAGATACGCAGTATTTT. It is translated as CASSQGTSVGGITDTQYF.